These 17 T cell receptor beta chains came from one sample sequenced in a study of T-cell reconstitution after alpha-beta-depleted transplantation in children. A TCRbeta library incorporating unique molecular identifiers was prepared. TCRdb passed the PCR reads through MiXCR, listing each CDR3 protein once. This table holds about 47,000 distinct CDR3 sequences, around 53% found once. This material consisted of peripheral blood, taken before TCRalphabeta/CD19-depleted stem cell transplant. The origin of the receptors is a boy younger than two with SCID, due to receive a stem cell transplant.

The J gene is TRBJ2-7, the V gene TRBV5-1; D is undetermined. V was clipped by 4 bases and J by 4 bases, with 18 bases between them. Germline V gives CDR1 SGHRS, CDR2 YFSETQ. The CDR3 loop spans 15 amino acids. The CDR3 sequence is CASSLRPSDGYEQYF. The CDR3 region has the DNA TGCGCCAGCAGCCTGAGGCCGAGTGACGGATACGAGCAGTACTTC.

There are a few counts of this clonotype. The CDR3 DNA sequence: TGTGCCAGCAGGCTGGACAGGGGGTCGGACATTCAGTACTTC. Its translation: CASRLDRGSDIQYF. The rearrangement links TRBV12-3 or TRBV12-4 to TRBJ2-4, with 10 nucleotides matching TRBD1. This CDR3 has 14 amino acids. Trimming cost V 6 bases and J 8 bases; bases outside gene matches: 7.

This clonotype counts as large. The chain carries TRBV2 and TRBJ2-7, with 7 bases lining up with TRBD1. V shed 7 bases and J 2 bases; nucleotides not matched to a gene: 8. Germline CDR1 SNHLY, CDR2 FYNNEI. CDR3 length: 14 amino acids. The DNA for the CDR3 is TGTGCCAGCAAGCCGGACAGGAGTACCTACGAGCAGTACTTC. This gives the protein CASKPDRSTYEQYF.

The J gene is TRBJ2-7, the V gene TRBV10-3; TRBD2 might be the D (7 bases). Trimming cost V 4 bases and J 6 bases, with 10 bases left between them. From germline, CDR1 is ENHRY and CDR2 SYGVKD. The length of the CDR3 is 12 residues. The DNA of the CDR3 is TGTGCCATCAGTGTGGGAGGGGGCGAGCAGTACTTC. Amino acid sequence: CAISVGGGEQYF.

The chain links TRBV29-1 to TRBJ1-2; D not certain. Germline CDR1 reads SQVTM; CDR2 reads ANQGSEA. The CDR3 is 13 amino acids. V gave up 5 bases and J gave up 1 base, with 11 bases separating them. Here the CDR3 reads CSVLSGSNYGYTF. CDR3 sequence (DNA): TGCAGCGTTCTATCCGGGAGTAACTATGGCTACACCTTC. The full variable domain, completed using reference TRBV29-1 and TRBJ1-2, is SAVISQKPSRDICQRGTSLTIQCQVDSQVTMMFWYRQQPGQSLTLIATANQGSEATYESGFVIDKFPISRPNLTFSTLTVSNMSPEDSSIYLCSVLSGSNYGYTFGSGTRLTVV.

This chain links TRBV20-1 with TRBJ1-4; a weak D match, TRBD1 (5 bases). The V end was cut by 0 bases, the J end by 8 bases, with 16 bases between. CDR3 length: 15 amino acids. Germline CDR1 and CDR2: DFQATT and SNEGSKA (reference sequence). The CDR3 DNA reads as TGCAGTGCTAGAGATTCGACAGTCCAGGGCGAAAAACTGTTTTTT. It codes for CSARDSTVQGEKLFF.

The V gene is TRBV9, the J gene TRBJ1-2; D is unresolved. V lost 0 bases and J lost 4, with 13 bases in between. The CDR3 runs 15 residues. Germline V gene data show CDR1 as SGDLS and CDR2 as YYNGEE. This CDR3 is CASSVATGVGYGYTF. The DNA for the CDR3 is TGTGCCAGCAGCGTAGCTACCGGGGTCGGCTATGGCTACACCTTC.

The chain recombines TRBV12-3 or TRBV12-4 with TRBJ1-2; D gene uncertain. The CDR3 is 14 residues long. The germline V and J ends were trimmed by 3 bases and 1 base, with 9 bases remaining between them. CDR3 DNA: TGTGCCAGCAGTTTGAAGGGAGGTAACTATGGCTACACCTTC. It codes for CASSLKGGNYGYTF.

The chain combines TRBV4-1 with TRBJ2-1; 9 positions match TRBD2. CDR3 length equals 17 residues. Germline loops: CDR1 MGHRA, CDR2 YSYEKL. J lost 7 bases, V lost 3 bases, and 13 bases had no gene match. The chain's CDR3 is CASSHKGSGGRGNEQFF. The CDR3 bases are TGCGCCAGCAGCCACAAGGGCAGCGGGGGGAGGGGAAATGAGCAGTTCTTC.

The chain couples TRBV5-1 to TRBJ2-3, with 11 bases fitting TRBD2. J lost 4 bases, V lost 4 bases, and 5 bases had no gene match. Germline CDR1 SGHRS, CDR2 YFSETQ. This CDR3 has 15 residues. The CDR3 protein is CASSGSGRVSDTQYF. CDR3 coding DNA: TGCGCCAGCAGCGGTAGCGGGAGGGTCTCAGATACGCAGTATTTT.

This clonotype has a count of ten or more. The CDR3 bases are TGTGCCAGCAGCGTAGTAGGGAGTGAGCAGTTCTTC. Translated, it gives CASSVVGSEQFF. The chain is built from TRBV9 and TRBJ2-1; the D gene is possibly TRBD2 (5 bases). The germline V gene has CDR1 SGDLS and CDR2 YYNGEE. Trimming took off 0 bases at V and 9 bases at J, with 7 bases between the two ends. This CDR3 has 12 amino acids.

The V and J genes are TRBV20-1 and TRBJ2-7; 9 positions agree with TRBD1. This CDR3 is 16 amino acids long. J gave up 3 bases and V 1 base, and 10 bases lay outside the gene matches. Germline V gives CDR1 DFQATT, CDR2 SNEGSKA (reference sequence). The CDR3 nucleotides read TGCAGTGCTAGAGGACAGGGGGGGGCGGATTACTACGAGCAGTACTTC. Its translation is CSARGQGGADYYEQYF.

The chain combines TRBV18 with TRBJ2-2; D might be TRBD1 (6 bases). The CDR3 has 15 residues. CDR1 KGHSH and CDR2 LQKENI come from the germline V gene. Deletions cut 3 bases from V and 6 bases from J, with 14 bases between. The CDR3, as DNA: TGTGCCAGCTCACCGCTCCCACAGGGTCCCGGGGAGCTGTTTTTT. Amino acid sequence: CASSPLPQGPGELFF.

The chain employs TRBV5-6 and TRBJ2-1, with 7 bases that match TRBD2. The CDR3 has 15 residues. Germline-derived CDR1 and CDR2 are SGHDT and YYEEEE. V dropped 2 bases and J dropped 15; count of bases not matched to a gene: 17. The CDR3 protein is CASSFQASLGLLGFF. CDR3 DNA: TGTGCCAGCAGCTTTCAGGCAAGCCTGGGACTATTGGGGTTCTTC.

This clonotype has just a few counts. The chain carries TRBV6-1 and TRBJ1-4; TRBD1 matches at 9 bases. This CDR3 comprises 14 residues. Germline CDR1 is MNHNS and CDR2 is SASEGT. V lost 6 bases and J lost 8; bases outside the gene matches: 7. CDR3 DNA sequence: TGTGCCAGCAGGGACAGGGGAGTAAGGGAAAAACTGTTTTTT. Protein product: CASRDRGVREKLFF.

The rearrangement links TRBV7-9 to TRBJ2-1; 9 nucleotides align to TRBD1. The CDR3 length is 14 residues. The trim removed 5 bases at V and 7 bases at J, leaving 6 bases unmatched. CDR1 SEHNR and CDR2 FQNEAQ come from the germline V gene (reference sequence). CDR3 DNA: TGTGCCAGCAGCCCGGGGACAGGGCGGAATGAGCAGTTCTTC. Translated: CASSPGTGRNEQFF.

The V and J genes are TRBV12-3 or TRBV12-4 and TRBJ2-6, with D uncertain. The CDR3 spans 15 residues. V was pared by 7 bases and J by 3 bases, with 13 bases between. The DNA for the CDR3 is TGTGCCAGCACGACCATAGTAGGTGGGGCCAACGTCCTGACTTTC. Residues: CASTTIVGGANVLTF.